These 21 T cell receptor beta chains came from one sample sequenced in a study of vaccination and CD4 T cells after COVID-19. Treatment meaning: approximately 9-day PBMC culture with coronavirus spike peptide pools or control peptides (ViraFEST assay). These TCRs are of unknown antigen specificity. The Oncomine TCR Beta short-read assay was applied to DNA of cultured CD4+ T cells. TCRdb used MiXCR to reprocess the PCR reads, holding one entry per CDR3 protein. Among roughly 12,000 distinct CDR3 sequences listed, approximately 32% were seen once. The starting material was CD4+ T cells from blood, cultured in vitro, obtained before SARS-CoV-2 vaccination. Receptors were obtained from a human donor who received a COVID-19 vaccine.

The chain has TRBV28 and TRBJ2-7; 12 positions match TRBD1. Germline V gives CDR1 MDHEN, CDR2 SYDVKM. V lost 6 bases to trimming and J lost 5 bases; unmatched junction nucleotides: 8. The CDR3 covers 15 residues. The CDR3 sequence is CASRSGGQGAHEQYF. The CDR3 DNA is TGTGCCAGCAGATCAGGGGGACAGGGGGCCCACGAGCAGTACTTC.

The sample holds a few counts of this clonotype. The rearrangement joins TRBV29-1 to TRBJ2-2; 7 bases agree with TRBD1. The CDR3 runs 13 residues. From germline, CDR1 is SQVTM and CDR2 ANQGSEA. The V and J ends lost 7 bases and 4 bases, in that order; junction bases with no gene match: 6. CDR3 protein: CSASRQGTGELFF. The CDR3 nucleotides read TGCAGCGCCTCCAGACAGGGCACCGGGGAGCTGTTTTTT.

The rearrangement joins TRBV7-8 to TRBJ2-7, with TRBD1 identical over 7 bases. Trimming at V came to 5 bases and at J to 3 bases, leaving 10 bases not matched to a gene. Looked up from germline, CDR1 is SGHVS and CDR2 is FQNEAQ. The CDR3 contains 15 residues. This chain's CDR3 is CASSLSEGANYEQYF. The CDR3 nucleotides read TGTGCCAGCAGCCTCTCAGAGGGGGCAAACTACGAGCAGTACTTC.

The chain employs TRBV5-4 and TRBJ1-2, with TRBD1 matching 7 bases. Trimming at V came to 1 base and at J to 3 bases, leaving 3 bases not matched to a gene. Germline assignment: CDR1 SGHNT and CDR2 YYREEE (reference sequence). The CDR3 extends over 14 amino acids. The CDR3 spells CASSLTGVDYGYTF. The CDR3, as DNA: TGTGCCAGCAGCTTGACAGGGGTAGACTATGGCTACACCTTC.

The genes are TRBV10-3 and TRBJ1-2, with a possible D match to TRBD1 (5 bases). CDR1 and CDR2 from the germline V gene are ENHRY and SYGVKD. The V end was cut by 3 bases, the J end by 10 bases, with 15 bases between. There are 13 residues in the CDR3. The CDR3 here is CAISEHESGTYTF. CDR3 DNA sequence: TGTGCCATCAGTGAACATGAGTCAGGGACCTACACCTTC.

This clonotype was found a few times. The CDR3 sequence: CASSLRPGTYEQYF. CDR3 nucleotide sequence: TGTGCCAGCAGTTTAAGACCCGGTACCTACGAGCAGTACTTC. The V gene is TRBV27, the J gene TRBJ2-7; D is undetermined. The CDR3 runs 14 residues. V gave up 2 bases and J gave up 2 bases, with 10 bases separating them. Germline V lookup: CDR1 MNHEY, CDR2 SMNVEV (reference sequence).

In its sample, this clonotype was seen a few times. This chain connects TRBV7-8 to TRBJ2-7; possibly TRBD2 for D (6 bases). CDR1 and CDR2 (germline): SGHVS, FQNEAQ. The CDR3 sequence is 15 residues long. V was shortened by 3 bases and J by 2 bases, with 14 bases between the two germline ends. The CDR3 protein is CASSFPGERAYEQYF. The CDR3 bases are TGTGCCAGCAGCTTCCCGGGAGAACGGGCCTACGAGCAGTACTTC.

In its sample, this clonotype was seen a few times. The chain employs TRBV10-3 and TRBJ1-2, with D possibly being TRBD1 (5 bases). Germline lookup yields CDR1 ENHRY and CDR2 SYGVKD. This CDR3 comprises 13 residues. V was pared by 3 bases and J by 6 bases, with 11 bases between. For the CDR3, the DNA is TGTGCCATCAGTGAACTGCAGGGCGATGGCTACACCTTC. It encodes CAISELQGDGYTF.

A note on this clonotype: The limits of the CDR3 on the DNA are not certain, so only TCRdb's listed CDR3 is given. CDR3 region: CISVSEAARDRATDTQYF. The J gene is TRBJ2-3, the V gene TRBV7-5; the D call of TRBD1 is as the table states it, not checked on the DNA. TRBV7-5 is classified as a pseudogene. The CDR3 comprises 18 residues, both ends counted.

This clonotype was seen only a few times. The genes are TRBV7-9 and TRBJ2-3; 10 nucleotides match TRBD2. This CDR3 is 15 amino acids long. The J segment lost 1 base and the V segment lost 5 bases, leaving 3 bases of the junction unmatched. Germline V gene data show CDR1 as SEHNR and CDR2 as FQNEAQ (reference sequence). CDR3 region: CASSPLAGGTDTQYF. DNA of the CDR3: TGTGCCAGCAGCCCTCTAGCGGGGGGCACAGATACGCAGTATTTT.

This clonotype was detected only a few times. The J gene is TRBJ1-1, the V gene TRBV20-1; a weak D match, TRBD1 (5 bases). The CDR3 runs 15 residues. V was shortened by 0 bases and J by 1 base, with 12 bases between the two germline ends. Germline V gene sequence: CDR1 DFQATT, CDR2 SNEGSKA (reference sequence). The CDR3 is CSAREWDQENTEAFF. CDR3 in DNA: TGCAGTGCTAGAGAATGGGACCAGGAGAACACTGAAGCTTTCTTT.

The rearrangement joins TRBV19 to TRBJ2-1, with 15 nucleotides matching TRBD2. V was clipped by 4 bases and J by 0 bases; unmatched bases: 7. This CDR3 contains 19 residues. Germline-derived CDR1 and CDR2 are LNHDA and SQIVND (reference sequence). This CDR3 reads CASSTTGTSGGSSYNEQFF. The CDR3 region has the DNA TGTGCCAGTAGTACCACCGGGACTAGCGGGGGGAGCTCCTACAATGAGCAGTTCTTC. Full variable domain (missing parts from reference TRBV19 and TRBJ2-1): DGGITQSPKYLFRKEGQNVTLSCEQNLNHDAMYWYRQDPGQGLRLIYYSQIVNDFQKGDIAEGYSVSREKKESFPLTVTSAQKNPTAFYLCASSTTGTSGGSSYNEQFFGPGTRLTVL.

This chain connects TRBV28 to TRBJ1-1; possible D gene TRBD1, 5 bases. This CDR3 comprises 14 residues. V was pared by 6 bases and J by 2 bases, with 13 bases between. In germline, CDR1 is MDHEN, CDR2 SYDVKM. The CDR3 region is CASRTDIRNTEAFF. The CDR3 bases are TGTGCCAGCAGGACGGACATACGAAACACTGAAGCTTTCTTT.

The chain couples TRBV20-1 to TRBJ2-5; TRBD1 aligns across 7 bases. CDR3 length: 15 residues. CDR1 DFQATT and CDR2 SNEGSKA come from the germline V gene (reference sequence). CDR3 nucleotides: TGCAGCGTTGATCGACAGGGATATCCTCAAGAGACCCAGTACTTC. It is translated as CSVDRQGYPQETQYF.

This clonotype came up a few times. V is TRBV6-1 and J is TRBJ2-3, with 9 bases aligning to TRBD2. Germline trimming cut 6 bases from V and 5 bases from J; bases unmatched to any gene: 12. Per germline, CDR1 MNHNS and CDR2 SASEGT. The length of the CDR3 is 16 residues. The CDR3, as DNA: TGTGCCAGCAGAAGAAGACCGGGACTAGCAGGAGATACGCAGTATTTT. This translates into CASRRRPGLAGDTQYF.

The rearrangement uses TRBV11-2 and TRBJ2-7; D is possibly TRBD1 (6 bases). Trimming left V 5 bases short and J 4 bases short, with 12 bases between. The germline V gene has CDR1 SGHAT and CDR2 FQNNGV. The CDR3 is 13 residues long. CDR3 bases: TGTGCCAGCAGCCACAGGGCGCGATACGAGCAGTACTTC. Translated, it gives CASSHRARYEQYF.

This clonotype was seen a handful of times. V gene TRBV2 combines with J gene TRBJ2-5; 9 positions agree with TRBD2. The V and J ends lost 1 base and 5 bases, in that order; junction bases with no gene match: 5. There are 15 residues in the CDR3. Germline-derived CDR1 and CDR2 are SNHLY and FYNNEI. The CDR3 bases are TGTGCCAGCAGTGAAGGGGGACTAGCAAGGGAGACCCAGTACTTC. It codes for CASSEGGLARETQYF.

This clonotype was counted only a few times. CDR3 in DNA: TGTGCCACAACGCCCTACGGCGGGGGCGGTGGCTACACCTTC. This encodes CATTPYGGGGGYTF. This chain links TRBV2 with TRBJ1-2; D may be TRBD1 (6 bases). The V gene's germline CDR1 is SNHLY and CDR2 FYNNEI. This CDR3 is 14 amino acids long. V was shortened by 10 bases and J by 7 bases, with 22 bases between the two germline ends.

This chain links TRBV10-1 with TRBJ1-1, with TRBD1 matching 10 bases. Germline V lookup: CDR1 WNHNN, CDR2 SYGVQD (reference sequence). V shed 2 bases, J shed 1 base, and the junction held 10 bases outside the gene matches. This CDR3 has 18 amino acids. Here the CDR3 DNA reads TGCGCCAGCAGTGAGATCGATCAGGACAGGGGGGAGAACACTGAAGCTTTCTTT. Residues: CASSEIDQDRGENTEAFF.

By frequency in the sample, this clonotype is medium-sized. The chain is built from TRBV19 and TRBJ1-2, with TRBD1 matching 7 bases. The length of the CDR3 is 13 residues. V shed 6 bases, J shed 8 bases, and the junction held 9 bases outside the gene matches. Germline V gene data show CDR1 as LNHDA and CDR2 as SQIVND (reference sequence). CDR3 bases: TGTGCCAGTAGCGTTGACAGGGTAAACGGCTACACCTTC. This encodes CASSVDRVNGYTF.

This clonotype appeared a few times. This chain links TRBV7-2 with TRBJ2-4; 7 positions agree with TRBD1. V was pared by 1 base and J by 9 bases, with 6 bases of the junction left unmatched. This CDR3 is built from 14 residues. Germline V CDR1 and CDR2: SGHTA, FQGNSA. The CDR3 DNA follows: TGTGCCAGCAGCTTAGGGACAGGTGGAGTCATTCAGTACTTC. This translates into CASSLGTGGVIQYF. Filled out from reference TRBV7-2 and TRBJ2-4, the complete variable domain reads GAGVSQSPSNKVTEKGKDVELRCDPISGHTALYWYRQSLGQGLEFLIYFQGNSAPDKSGLPSDRFSAERTGGSVSTLTIQRTQQEDSAVYLCASSLGTGGVIQYFGAGTRLSVL.